This T cell receptor beta chain was captured in a study of blood T cell repertoires in COVID-19. Study-wide context: Researchers got acute and convalescent COVID-19 samples from the United States, Italy and Spain.

This CDR3 spans 13 amino acids. Trimming removed 2 bases at V and 2 bases at J, with 8 bases between. Germline CDR1 is SGHRS and CDR2 is YFSETQ. Per the original data handling: The assay estimated nucleated cells by amplifying reference gene primers. Profiled with immunoSEQ multiplex PCR; TCRdb holds only in-frame clones, not every one. The V and J calls and clone size are taken from that table; D and trimming were inferred from the DNA. Of roughly 190,000 clones in the sample, approximately 84% were seen once. Cohort placement rested on clinical history that participants reported themselves. Cohort 3 recovered donors had two negative PCRs, clearance, or symptom resolution.

The origin of this receptor is a woman aged 25 to 45 who had recovered from COVID-19. The specimen was PBMCs or T cells enriched from blood (not recorded which). The chain recombines TRBV5-1 with TRBJ2-7; D is perhaps TRBD1 (6 bases). The CDR3 coding sequence is TGCGCCAGCAGCTTTGAGGGGGCCTACGAGCAGTACTTC. Amino acids: CASSFEGAYEQYF. The whole variable domain, remainder taken from reference TRBV5-1 and TRBJ2-7, is KAGVTQTPRYLIKTRGQQVTLSCSPISGHRSVSWYQQTPGQGLQFLFEYFSETQRNKGNFPGRFSGRQFSNSRSEMNVSTLELGDSALYLCASSFEGAYEQYFGPGTRLTVT.